This T cell receptor beta chain is from a study of blood T cell repertoires in COVID-19. The method was immunoSEQ multiplex PCR; TCRdb's version includes in-frame clones alone and lacks a portion of them. This sample yields some 300,000 clones, of which nearly 90% are seen a single time; around 1% belongs to the top ten. V lost 3 bases, J lost 0 bases, and 8 bases lay in between. Germline V gene data show CDR1 as MNHEY and CDR2 as SMNVEV (reference sequence). This CDR3 is 14 amino acids long. Adults between roughly 18 and 89 years of age took part from under 25 US areas. The recovered donors of Cohort 3 showed two negative PCRs, clearance, or symptom resolution.

This chain links TRBV27 with TRBJ1-1; D gene uncertain. Specimen: PBMCs or T cells enriched from blood (not recorded which). The TCR sequence derives from a woman aged 25 to 39 who had recovered from COVID-19. The CDR3 region is CASSFGPLNTEAFF. CDR3 nucleotide sequence: TGTGCCAGCAGTTTTGGGCCCCTGAACACTGAAGCTTTCTTT.